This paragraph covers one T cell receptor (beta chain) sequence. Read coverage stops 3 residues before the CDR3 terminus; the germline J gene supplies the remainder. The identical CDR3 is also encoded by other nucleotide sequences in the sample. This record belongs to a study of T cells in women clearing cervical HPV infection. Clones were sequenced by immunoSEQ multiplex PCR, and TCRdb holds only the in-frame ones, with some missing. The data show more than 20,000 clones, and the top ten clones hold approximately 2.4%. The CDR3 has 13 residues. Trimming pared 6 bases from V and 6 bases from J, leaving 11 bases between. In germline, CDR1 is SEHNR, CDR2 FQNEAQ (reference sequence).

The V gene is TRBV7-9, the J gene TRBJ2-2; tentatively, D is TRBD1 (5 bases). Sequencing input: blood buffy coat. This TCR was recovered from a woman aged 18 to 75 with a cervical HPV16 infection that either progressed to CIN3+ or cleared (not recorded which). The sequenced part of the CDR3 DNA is TGTGCCAGCAGTTTACAGGCCGCCGGGGAG. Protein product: CASSLQAAGE. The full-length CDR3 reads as CASSLQAAGELFF.